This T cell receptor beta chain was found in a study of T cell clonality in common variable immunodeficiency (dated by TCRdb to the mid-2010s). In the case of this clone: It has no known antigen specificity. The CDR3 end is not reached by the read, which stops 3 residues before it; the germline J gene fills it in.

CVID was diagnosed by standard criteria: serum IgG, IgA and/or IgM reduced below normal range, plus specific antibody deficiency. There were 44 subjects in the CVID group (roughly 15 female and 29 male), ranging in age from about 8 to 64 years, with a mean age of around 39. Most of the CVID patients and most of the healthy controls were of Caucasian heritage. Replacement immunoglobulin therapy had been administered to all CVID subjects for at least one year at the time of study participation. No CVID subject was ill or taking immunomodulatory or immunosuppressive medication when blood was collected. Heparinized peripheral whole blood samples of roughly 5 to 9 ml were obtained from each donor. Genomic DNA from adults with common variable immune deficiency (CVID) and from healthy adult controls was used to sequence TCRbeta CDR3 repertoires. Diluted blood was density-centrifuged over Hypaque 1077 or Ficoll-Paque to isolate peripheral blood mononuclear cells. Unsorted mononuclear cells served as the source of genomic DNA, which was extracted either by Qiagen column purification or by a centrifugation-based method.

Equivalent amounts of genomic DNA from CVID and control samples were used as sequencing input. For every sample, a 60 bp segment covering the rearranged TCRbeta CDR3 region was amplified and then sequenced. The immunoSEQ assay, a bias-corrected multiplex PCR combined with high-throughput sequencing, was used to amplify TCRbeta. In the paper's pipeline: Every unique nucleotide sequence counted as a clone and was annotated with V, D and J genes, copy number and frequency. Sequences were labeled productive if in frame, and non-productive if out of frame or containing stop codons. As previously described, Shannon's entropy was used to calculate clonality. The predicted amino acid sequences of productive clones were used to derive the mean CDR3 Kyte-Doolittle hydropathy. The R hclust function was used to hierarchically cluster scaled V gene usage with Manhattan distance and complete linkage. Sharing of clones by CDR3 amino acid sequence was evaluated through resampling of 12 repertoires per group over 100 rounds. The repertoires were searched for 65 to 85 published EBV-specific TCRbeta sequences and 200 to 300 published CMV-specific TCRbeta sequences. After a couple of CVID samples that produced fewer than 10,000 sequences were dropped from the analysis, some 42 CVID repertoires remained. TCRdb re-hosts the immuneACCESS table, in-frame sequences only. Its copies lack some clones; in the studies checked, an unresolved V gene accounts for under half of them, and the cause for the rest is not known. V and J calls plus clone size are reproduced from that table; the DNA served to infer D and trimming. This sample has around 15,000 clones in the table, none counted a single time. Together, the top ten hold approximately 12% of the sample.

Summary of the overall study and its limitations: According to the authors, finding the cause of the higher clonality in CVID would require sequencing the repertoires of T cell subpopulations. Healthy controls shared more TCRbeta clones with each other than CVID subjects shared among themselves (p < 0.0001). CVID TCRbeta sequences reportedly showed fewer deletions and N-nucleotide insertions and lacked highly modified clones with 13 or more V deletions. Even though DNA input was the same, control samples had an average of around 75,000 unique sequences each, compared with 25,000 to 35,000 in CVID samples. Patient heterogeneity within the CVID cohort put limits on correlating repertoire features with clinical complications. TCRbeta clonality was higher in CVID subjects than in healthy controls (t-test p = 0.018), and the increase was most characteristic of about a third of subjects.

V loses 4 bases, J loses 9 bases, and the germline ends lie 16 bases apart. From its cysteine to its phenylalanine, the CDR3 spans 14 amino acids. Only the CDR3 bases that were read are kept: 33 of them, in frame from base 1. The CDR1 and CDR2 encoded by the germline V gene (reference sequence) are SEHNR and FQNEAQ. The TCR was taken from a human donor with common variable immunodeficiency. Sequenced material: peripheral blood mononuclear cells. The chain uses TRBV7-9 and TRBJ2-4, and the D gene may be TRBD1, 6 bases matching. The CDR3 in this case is CASSSDGTRGIQYF. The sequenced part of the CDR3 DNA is TGTGCCAGCAGCTCGGACGGGACCAGGGGCATT.